This TCR beta chain came from a study of blood T cell repertoires in COVID-19. Study-level background: Samples came from the United States, Italy and Spain, spanning acute and convalescent COVID-19.

V was cut by 0 bases and J by 7 bases, with 8 bases left in between. Germline loops: CDR1 SGHTS, CDR2 YDEGEE. The CDR3 covers 13 residues. TCRdb's copy holds only in-frame clones and misses some; the assay was immunoSEQ multiplex PCR. Here the sample spans more than 85,000 clones, 70% to 85% being singletons. This clone was recorded a few times. Sequenced: peripheral blood. The source of this sequence is a human donor in a cohort sampled during active COVID-19. This chain uses TRBV5-8 with TRBJ1-3; D is undetermined. CDR3 sequence (DNA): TGTGCCAGCAGCTTGGCGCCCTACAACACCATATATTTT. Residues: CASSLAPYNTIYF.